This T cell receptor beta chain was sequenced in a study of blood T cell repertoires in COVID-19. This table comes from immunoSEQ multiplex PCR, and its TCRdb copy is limited to in-frame clones, with some not included. Of around 270,000 clones listed, 88% are singletons. The length of the CDR3 is 14 residues. V lost 3 bases and J lost 4, with 11 bases in between. Germline lookup yields CDR1 LGHDT and CDR2 YNNKEL (reference sequence). The gene calls are TRBV3-1 (or the pseudogene TRBV3-2) and TRBJ2-3; D is possibly TRBD2 (6 bases). The clonotype was recovered from a woman between 35 and 50 years old who had been exposed to COVID-19. The sequenced material came from PBMCs or T cells enriched from blood (not recorded which). The CDR3 spells CASSHATRSDTQYF. CDR3 bases: TGTGCCAGCAGCCACGCGACTAGGTCAGATACGCAGTATTTT.